Below are 7 T cell receptor beta chains sequenced from a single sample in a study of blood T cells in healthy people across ages. It was with a sample-barcoded 5' primer and a J-beta primer mix that a second PCR of roughly 7 to 12 cycles was run. TCRdb independently ran MiXCR on the 5' RACE reads; one entry per CDR3 protein. This table holds 1 million to 1.2 million distinct CDR3 sequences, more than 30% found once. Material for sequencing was blood. These receptors all come from a man younger than 35 in good health.

This clonotype was counted only a few times. The CDR3 DNA follows: TGCAGTGGGGTACTCGGACGGGGCAGAGTGAGAAGGTCCACCTACGAGCAGTACTTC. This gives the protein CSGVLGRGRVRRSTYEQYF. This chain joins TRBV20-1 and TRBJ2-7, with D possibly called TRBD1 or TRBD2 (5 bases each). The CDR3 is 19 residues long. V lost 7 bases and J 2 bases, leaving 33 bases between the germline ends. Germline CDR1 DFQATT, CDR2 SNEGSKA (reference sequence).

The V gene is TRBV28, the J gene TRBJ1-4; the D gene is possibly TRBD1 (6 bases). CDR3 length: 13 amino acids. Per germline, CDR1 MDHEN and CDR2 SYDVKM. Between the trimmed V and J ends, which lost 11 bases and 5 bases, there was a span of 15 bases. CDR3 residues: CASGGAVNEKLFF. As DNA, the CDR3 is TGTGCCTCTGGGGGGGCCGTCAATGAAAAACTGTTTTTT.

Only a few counts were recorded for this clonotype. The genes are TRBV15 and TRBJ1-1; the match to TRBD1 covers 7 bases. V lost 6 bases, J lost 0 bases, and 4 bases stayed unmatched. The CDR3 has 14 amino acids. Germline V CDR1 and CDR2: LNHNV, YYDKDF (reference sequence). For the CDR3, the DNA is TGTGCCACCAGTAGGGACAGTATGAACACTGAAGCTTTCTTT. Translated: CATSRDSMNTEAFF. The complete variable domain, with remaining parts taken from reference TRBV15 and TRBJ1-1, reads DAMVIQNPRYQVTQFGKPVTLSCSQTLNHNVMYWYQQKSSQAPKLLFHYYDKDFNNEADTPDNFQSRRPNTSFCFLDIRSPGLGDTAMYLCATSRDSMNTEAFFGQGTRLTVV.

This clonotype came up a few times. The chain is built from TRBV2 and TRBJ1-2; a possible D gene is TRBD1 (5 bases). The length of the CDR3 is 11 residues. Looked up from germline, CDR1 is SNHLY and CDR2 is FYNNEI. The CDR3 reads CAIPGRYGYTF. CDR3 DNA sequence: TGTGCTATACCAGGGAGGTATGGCTACACCTTC.

This clonotype was picked up a small number of times. The DNA of the CDR3 is TGTGCCAGCAGCCACCTGGACAGGGCCACAGATACGCAGTATTTT. Translating it yields CASSHLDRATDTQYF. This chain links TRBV14 with TRBJ2-3; 8 bases are shared with TRBD1. CDR1 is SGHDN and CDR2 is FVKESK in the germline V gene. The CDR3 runs to 15 residues. The J segment lost 2 bases and the V segment lost 3 bases, leaving 4 bases of the junction unmatched.

V usage is TRBV25-1 and J usage is TRBJ1-1; unclear D gene. Trimming took off 3 bases at V and 5 bases at J, with 13 bases between the two ends. The CDR3 consists of 14 residues. Germline loops: CDR1 MGHDK, CDR2 SYGVNS. In DNA, the CDR3 is TGTGCCAGCAGTGAGGCCCAAGCTCGGACTGAAGCTTTCTTT. This gives the protein CASSEAQARTEAFF.

This clonotype was seen more than once but under ten times. The chain recombines TRBV4-2 with TRBJ2-3; D perhaps matches TRBD2 (5 bases). Germline-derived CDR1 and CDR2 are LGHNA and YNFKEQ. Trimming took off 0 bases at V and 2 bases at J, with 15 bases between the two ends. The CDR3 contains 17 residues. The CDR3 region is CASSQDSGRRSTDTQYF. The CDR3, as DNA: TGTGCCAGCAGCCAAGATTCGGGCCGGAGGTCCACAGATACGCAGTATTTT.